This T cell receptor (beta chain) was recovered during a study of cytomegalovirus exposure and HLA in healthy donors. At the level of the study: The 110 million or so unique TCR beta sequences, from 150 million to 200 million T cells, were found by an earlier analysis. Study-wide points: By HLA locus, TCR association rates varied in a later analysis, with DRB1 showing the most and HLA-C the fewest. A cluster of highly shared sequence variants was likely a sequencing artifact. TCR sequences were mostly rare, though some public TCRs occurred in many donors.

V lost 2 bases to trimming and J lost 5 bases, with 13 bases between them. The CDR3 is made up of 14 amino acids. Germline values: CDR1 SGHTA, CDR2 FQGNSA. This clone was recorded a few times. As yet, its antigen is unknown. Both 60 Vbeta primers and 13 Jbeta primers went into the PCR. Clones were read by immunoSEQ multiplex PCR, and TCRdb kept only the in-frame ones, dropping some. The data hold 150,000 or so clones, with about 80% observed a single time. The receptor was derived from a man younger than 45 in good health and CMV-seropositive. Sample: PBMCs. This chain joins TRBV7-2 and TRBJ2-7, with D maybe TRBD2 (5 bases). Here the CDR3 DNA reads TGTGCCAGCAGCTTAAGCCTAGCTGGGAACGAGCAGTACTTC. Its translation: CASSLSLAGNEQYF. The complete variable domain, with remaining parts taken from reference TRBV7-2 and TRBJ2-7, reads GAGVSQSPSNKVTEKGKDVELRCDPISGHTALYWYRQSLGQGLEFLIYFQGNSAPDKSGLPSDRFSAERTGGSVSTLTIQRTQQEDSAVYLCASSLSLAGNEQYFGPGTRLTVT.